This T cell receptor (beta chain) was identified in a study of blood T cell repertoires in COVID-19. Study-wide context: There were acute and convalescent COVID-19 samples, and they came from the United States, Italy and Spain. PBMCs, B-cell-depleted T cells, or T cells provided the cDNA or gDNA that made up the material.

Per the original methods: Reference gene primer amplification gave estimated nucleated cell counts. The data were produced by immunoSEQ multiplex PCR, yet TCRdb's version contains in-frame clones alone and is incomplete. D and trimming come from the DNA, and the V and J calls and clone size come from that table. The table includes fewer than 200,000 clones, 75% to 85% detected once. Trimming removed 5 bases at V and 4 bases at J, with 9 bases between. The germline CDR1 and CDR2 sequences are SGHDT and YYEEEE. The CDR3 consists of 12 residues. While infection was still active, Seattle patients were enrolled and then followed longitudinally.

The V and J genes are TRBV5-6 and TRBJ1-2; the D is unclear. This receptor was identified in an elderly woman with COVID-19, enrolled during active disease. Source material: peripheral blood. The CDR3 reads CASRTLSYGYTF. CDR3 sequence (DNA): TGTGCCAGCAGGACACTCTCCTATGGCTACACCTTC.